A single sample gave rise to the 8 T cell receptor beta chains below, sequenced in a study of cytomegalovirus exposure and HLA in healthy donors. It was with 60 Vbeta and 13 Jbeta primers that the PCR ran. Sequencing was performed with immunoSEQ multiplex PCR; in TCRdb, only in-frame clones are kept and a portion is missing. The sample includes some 150,000 clones, approximately 80% of them seen just once. The sequenced material came from PBMCs. The receptors here all came from a male donor in good health and CMV-seronegative.

The chain carries TRBV5-1 and TRBJ2-5, with D perhaps matching TRBD1 (6 bases). Germline CDR1 and CDR2: SGHRS and YFSETQ. This CDR3 comprises 14 residues. The ends were cut back, 7 bases at V and 5 bases at J, with 18 bases in the middle. The DNA for the CDR3 is TGCGCCAGCGCCACCCAGGGGAAGGGGGAGACCCAGTACTTC. Translating gives CASATQGKGETQYF.

With regard to this clone: One end of the junction does not line up with germline, which may come from a read error. CDR3 sequence (DNA): TGTGCCAGCAATTACGGGCAGGGGTCGAATGAGCAGTTCTTC. Translation gives CASNYGQGSNEQFF. V and J are TRBV6-6 and TRBJ2-1, with D perhaps TRBD1 (6 bases). Looked up from germline, CDR1 is MNHNY and CDR2 is SVGAGI (reference sequence). CDR3 length: 14 residues.

V is TRBV6-5 and J is TRBJ2-7; D might be TRBD2 (5 bases). This CDR3 is 14 amino acids long. V was trimmed by 5 bases and J by 3 bases, leaving 14 bases between them. Germline CDR1 reads MNHEY; CDR2 reads SVGAGI. Here the CDR3 DNA reads TGTGCCAGCAGTCCCCCCGGGAATAACTACGAGCAGTACTTC. It specifies CASSPPGNNYEQYF.

The V call is TRBV10-2, the J call TRBJ2-3; 9 positions agree with TRBD2. CDR1 and CDR2 from the germline V gene are WSHSY and SAAADI. The CDR3 loop spans 15 amino acids. Losses at the gene ends were 4 bases for V and 5 bases for J; bases not matched to a gene: 7. CDR3 nucleotide sequence: TGCGCCAGCAGTGCCTTGGCGGGGGGGCTAGATACGCAGTATTTT. This sequence encodes CASSALAGGLDTQYF.

The V gene is TRBV19, the J gene TRBJ2-7, with 8 bases that match TRBD1. The CDR3 runs 14 residues. The ends lost 1 base at V and 3 bases at J; junction bases unmatched: 2. Germline loops: CDR1 LNHDA, CDR2 SQIVND (reference sequence). The CDR3 region has the DNA TGTGCCAGTAGTATAGGGGACAGGAGCTACGAGCAGTACTTC. This codes for CASSIGDRSYEQYF.

This clone was counted a few times. The J gene is TRBJ2-7, the V gene TRBV18, with D perhaps TRBD2 (6 bases). Germline CDR1 and CDR2: KGHSH and LQKENI. The CDR3 runs to 13 residues. Trimming stripped 2 bases from V and 7 bases from J, with 12 bases between. The CDR3 reads CASSPSGAGEQYF. CDR3 DNA: TGTGCCAGCTCACCATCTGGGGCGGGAGAGCAGTACTTC.

The J gene is TRBJ2-7, the V gene TRBV6-6, with D possibly matching TRBD1 (6 bases). With 5 bases removed from V and 2 bases from J, the gap between germline ends came to 10 bases. CDR3 size: 13 residues. Germline V CDR1 and CDR2: MNHNY, SVGAGI (reference sequence). The CDR3 DNA is TGTGCCAGCAGTAAGACAGGAACCTACGAGCAGTACTTC. It codes for CASSKTGTYEQYF.

The rearrangement uses TRBV4-2 and TRBJ1-5; D not resolved. This CDR3 is 13 amino acids long. Germline CDR1 reads LGHNA; CDR2 reads YNFKEQ. The ends were cut back, 1 base at V and 5 bases at J, with 6 bases in the middle. Here the CDR3 DNA reads TGTGCCAGCAGCCAAGCGTTTGATCAGCCCCAGCATTTT. Its protein is CASSQAFDQPQHF.